These 25 T cell receptor beta chains were all obtained from the same sample, sequenced in a study of human T cells and chemical hapten exposure. Time point here: patch test 2, 6 weeks after DPC sensitization. Treatment specified: therapeutic diphenylcyclopropenone sensitization with weekly scalp DPC. TCRdb re-called the RACE reads through MiXCR, storing one row per CDR3 protein. The repertoire has 140,000 or so distinct CDR3 sequences, 12% of them found once; the top ten carry around 1.4%. Material: whole blood, obtained in connection with sensitization to the hapten diphenylcyclopropenone (DPC). The receptors were sampled from a woman in her fifties or sixties with alopecia areata. Some clones in this sample may be carry-over from other donors' samples.

This chain uses TRBV30 with TRBJ2-7, with TRBD2 as a possible D gene (5 bases). Trimming pared 8 bases from V and 5 bases from J, leaving 13 bases between. There are 11 residues in the CDR3. Germline assignment: CDR1 GTSNPN and CDR2 SVGIG (reference sequence). The CDR3 is CARGRVHEQYF. The CDR3 nucleotides are TGTGCCCGGGGTCGGGTCCACGAGCAGTACTTC. The variable domain in full, with the rest retrieved from reference TRBV30 and TRBJ2-7, is SQTIHQWPATLVQPVGSPLSLECTVEGTSNPNLYWYRQAAGRGLQLLFYSVGIGQISSEVPQNLSASRPQDRQFILSSKKLLLSDSGFYLCARGRVHEQYFGPGTRLTVT.

The rearrangement joins TRBV29-1 to TRBJ2-1, with D possibly matching TRBD2 (5 bases). Germline V lookup: CDR1 SQVTM, CDR2 ANQGSEA. The CDR3 consists of 13 residues. V was cut by 8 bases and J by 4 bases, with 15 bases left in between. This chain's CDR3 is CSYKGRGYNEQFF. The CDR3 DNA is TGCAGCTACAAAGGGCGAGGGTACAATGAGCAGTTCTTC.

There are many counts of this clonotype. The chain employs TRBV7-3 and TRBJ2-1; no firm D call. The CDR3 length is 14 residues. Germline CDR1 reads SGHTA; CDR2 reads FQGTGA. Trimming pared 2 bases from V and 3 bases from J, leaving 8 bases between. The CDR3 here is CASSLEQNYNEQFF. The CDR3 region has the DNA TGTGCCAGCAGCTTAGAACAGAACTACAATGAGCAGTTCTTC. The whole variable domain, remainder taken from reference TRBV7-3 and TRBJ2-1, is GAGVSQTPSNKVTEKGKYVELRCDPISGHTALYWYRQSLGQGPEFLIYFQGTGAADDSGLPNDRFFAVRPEGSVSTLKIQRTERGDSAVYLCASSLEQNYNEQFFGPGTRLTVL.

This clonotype was counted between two and nine times. The chain joins TRBV7-2 to TRBJ2-7; D perhaps matches TRBD1 (5 bases). Germline V lookup: CDR1 SGHTA, CDR2 FQGNSA. Trimming removed 4 bases from V and 3 bases from J, with 10 bases in between. CDR3 length: 13 residues. CDR3 residues: CASSSSGFYEQYF. DNA of the CDR3: TGTGCCAGCAGCTCCTCAGGGTTCTACGAGCAGTACTTC.

The rearrangement joins TRBV6-2 or TRBV6-3 to TRBJ2-7; a possible D gene is TRBD2 (5 bases). The CDR3 is 14 residues long. Germline V gives CDR1 MNHEY, CDR2 SVGEGT. V was clipped by 6 bases and J by 2 bases, with 14 bases between them. CDR3 DNA sequence: TGTGCCAGCAGCCTCCCCGGGGTGGCCTACGAGCAGTACTTC. Translating gives CASSLPGVAYEQYF.

This clonotype was counted only a few times. The chain joins TRBV4-2 to TRBJ1-5, with unresolved D. V was trimmed by 0 bases and J by 6 bases, leaving 6 bases between them. Germline V gene data show CDR1 as LGHNA and CDR2 as YNFKEQ. The length of the CDR3 is 13 residues. The CDR3 nucleotides are TGTGCCAGCAGCCAAGATATGGGTCAGCCCCAGCATTTT. Its protein is CASSQDMGQPQHF.

This clonotype was observed at least ten times. The chain uses TRBV18 and TRBJ2-5; a possible D gene is TRBD1 (5 bases). CDR1 and CDR2 (germline): KGHSH, LQKENI. There are 13 residues in the CDR3. V lost 4 bases to trimming and J lost 5 bases, with 11 bases between them. DNA of the CDR3: TGTGCCAGCTCACAGGGGCGCGGCGAGACCCAGTACTTC. Amino acid sequence: CASSQGRGETQYF. The variable domain in full, completed from reference TRBV18 and TRBJ2-5, reads NAGVMQNPRHLVRRRGQEARLRCSPMKGHSHVYWYRQLPEEGLKFMVYLQKENIIDESGMPKERFSAEFPKEGPSILRIQQVVRGDSAAYFCASSQGRGETQYFGPGTRLLVL.

This clonotype occurred a few times. The chain is built from TRBV3-1 and TRBJ2-1; D remains ambiguous. The CDR3 length is 12 residues. CDR1 and CDR2 (germline): LGHDT, YNNKEL (reference sequence). The V end lost 1 base, the J end lost 9 bases, and 7 bases lay between the germline ends. CDR3 in DNA: TGTGCCAGCAGCCAAGTGACTGGTGAGCAGTTCTTC. This sequence encodes CASSQVTGEQFF.

This clonotype showed up many times. The rearrangement joins TRBV7-8 to TRBJ2-7; D ambiguous. Germline lookup yields CDR1 SGHVS and CDR2 FQNEAQ. The CDR3 loop spans 12 amino acids. V gave up 3 bases and J gave up 6 bases, with 9 bases separating them. CDR3 protein: CASSFSAGEQYF. The CDR3, as DNA: TGTGCCAGCAGCTTTTCGGCCGGCGAGCAGTACTTC.

This sequence joins TRBV20-1 and TRBJ1-1; tentative D call: TRBD1 (6 bases). CDR1 is DFQATT and CDR2 is SNEGSKA in the germline V gene (reference sequence). The length of the CDR3 is 15 residues. V was shortened by 3 bases and J by 1 base, with 15 bases between the two germline ends. The CDR3 DNA reads TGCAGTGCTAGGCCCCGGGGGCTGGGGAACACTGAAGCTTTCTTT. Amino acids: CSARPRGLGNTEAFF.

This clonotype was seen ten or more times. The rearrangement joins TRBV7-2 to TRBJ2-3; 7 nucleotides match TRBD2. V dropped 0 bases and J dropped 6; count of bases not matched to a gene: 6. CDR1 is SGHTA, CDR2 FQGNSA, per germline. The CDR3 length is 15 residues. The CDR3 bases are TGTGCCAGCAGCTTAGCGCGGGGGTACGGGGATACGCAGTATTTT. This codes for CASSLARGYGDTQYF.

This chain joins TRBV7-3 and TRBJ2-7; the D call may be TRBD1 or TRBD2 (5 bases each). The length of the CDR3 is 12 residues. Germline-derived CDR1 and CDR2 are SGHTA and FQGTGA. Trimming took off 8 bases at V and 5 bases at J, with 13 bases between the two ends. The CDR3 sequence: CASGKGTNEQYF. As DNA, the CDR3 is TGTGCCAGCGGCAAGGGGACCAACGAGCAGTACTTC.

This clonotype was found a few times. The chain carries TRBV5-1 and TRBJ2-5; 7 nucleotides match TRBD1. V shed 2 bases and J 5 bases; nucleotides not matched to a gene: 9. The CDR3 length is 15 residues. Per germline, CDR1 SGHRS and CDR2 YFSETQ. The CDR3 coding sequence is TGCGCCAGCAGCTTAGACAGGGTTCGAGGGGAGACCCAGTACTTC. This translates into CASSLDRVRGETQYF.

There are a few counts of this clonotype. The J gene is TRBJ2-6, the V gene TRBV7-9, with 12 bases that match TRBD1. Germline V gene sequence: CDR1 SEHNR, CDR2 FQNEAQ (reference sequence). The CDR3 runs 18 residues. The trim removed 5 bases at V and 2 bases at J, leaving 7 bases unmatched. Here the CDR3 DNA reads TGTGCCAGCAGCCTAACGGGACAGGGGGCGACTGGGGCCAACGTCCTGACTTTC. Its protein product is CASSLTGQGATGANVLTF.

This clonotype was counted ten times or more. The chain has TRBV19 and TRBJ1-5, with 10 bases that match TRBD1. This CDR3 comprises 15 residues. With 7 bases clipped from V and 7 bases from J, the junction kept 10 bases outside the gene matches. Looked up from germline, CDR1 is LNHDA and CDR2 is SQIVND (reference sequence). The chain's CDR3 is CASTDRGYDGQPQHF. CDR3 bases: TGTGCCAGTACGGACAGGGGGTATGACGGGCAGCCCCAGCATTTT.

Only a few counts were recorded for this clonotype. The chain carries TRBV18 and TRBJ2-3, with 10 positions matching TRBD2. The CDR3 consists of 16 residues. The junction had 5 bases not matched to a gene; V was cut back by 5 bases and J by 0 bases. Germline CDR1 is KGHSH and CDR2 is LQKENI. CDR3 DNA sequence: TGTGCCAGCTCATTCCTAGCGGGAGCCAGCACAGATACGCAGTATTTT. It is translated as CASSFLAGASTDTQYF.

The sample holds a few counts of this clonotype. The chain couples TRBV27 to TRBJ2-7; D could derive from TRBD1 or TRBD2 (5 bases each). The V end lost 0 bases, the J end lost 7 bases, and 25 bases lay between the germline ends. The CDR3 is made up of 18 amino acids. Germline V CDR1 and CDR2: MNHEY, SMNVEV (reference sequence). CDR3 DNA: TGTGCCAGCAGTTTATCGAGGCCAGGGTTTTTCGGGGTGAGGGAGCAGTACTTC. Encoded protein: CASSLSRPGFFGVREQYF.

This clonotype was counted between two and nine times. This sequence joins TRBV19 and TRBJ2-1; either TRBD1 or TRBD2 may fit D (8 bases each). Germline V lookup: CDR1 LNHDA, CDR2 SQIVND (reference sequence). The V gene lost 5 bases and the J gene lost 4 bases, with 27 bases spanning the gap. This CDR3 contains 19 residues. CDR3 in amino acids: CASSPGTGGTRGRYNEQFF. CDR3 coding DNA: TGTGCCAGTAGTCCTGGGACAGGAGGCACTCGCGGGAGGTACAATGAGCAGTTCTTC.

This clonotype was observed at least ten times. This rearrangement joins TRBV29-1 to TRBJ2-3, with D possibly being TRBD2 (6 bases). V lost 4 bases and J lost 8, with 16 bases in between. This CDR3 is 13 amino acids long. The germline V gene encodes CDR1 SQVTM and CDR2 ANQGSEA. The CDR3 spells CSVGTGGDSTQYF. In nucleotides, the CDR3 is TGCAGCGTTGGAACAGGAGGGGACTCTACGCAGTATTTT.

V and J are TRBV3-1 and TRBJ1-6; tentative D call: TRBD1 (6 bases). The CDR3 extends over 14 amino acids. V was trimmed by 7 bases and J by 10 bases, leaving 17 bases between them. Germline-derived CDR1 and CDR2 are LGHDT and YNNKEL (reference sequence). CDR3 coding DNA: TGTGCCAGCAACCTACAGGGAAATAGATCACCCCTCCACTTT. Translating it yields CASNLQGNRSPLHF.

This chain's CDR3 is CASSDTGGRETQYF. The CDR3 DNA is TGTGCCAGCAGTGACACAGGGGGTAGGGAGACCCAGTACTTC. The V gene is TRBV6-1, the J gene TRBJ2-5, with TRBD1 matching over 8 bases. Germline values: CDR1 MNHNS, CDR2 SASEGT. The ends lost 3 bases at V and 5 bases at J; junction bases unmatched: 5. The CDR3 is 14 residues long.

This clonotype was counted only a few times. The J gene is TRBJ2-1, the V gene TRBV7-3, with D hard to call. The CDR3 is 15 residues long. Germline assignment: CDR1 SGHTA and CDR2 FQGTGA. V lost 3 bases, J lost 2 bases, and 11 bases lay in between. DNA of the CDR3: TGTGCCAGCAGCTTGGGCAGTGGGACCTACAATGAGCAGTTCTTC. The encoded protein is CASSLGSGTYNEQFF.

This clonotype was picked up a small number of times. The chain is built from TRBV28 and TRBJ2-5; no firm D call. Germline V CDR1 and CDR2: MDHEN, SYDVKM. The CDR3 length is 15 residues. V was trimmed by 6 bases and J by 2 bases, leaving 16 bases between them. Here the CDR3 DNA reads TGTGCCAGCAGCTTCTCAGGCGCGGCGCAAGAGACCCAGTACTTC. Protein sequence: CASSFSGAAQETQYF. The variable domain in full, completed from reference TRBV28 and TRBJ2-5, reads DVKVTQSSRYLVKRTGEKVFLECVQDMDHENMFWYRQDPGLGLRLIYFSYDVKMKEKGDIPEGYSVSREKKERFSLILESASTNQTSMYLCASSFSGAAQETQYFGPGTRLLVL.

There are a few counts of this clonotype. The chain carries TRBV20-1 and TRBJ2-3; TRBD2 matches at 9 bases. This CDR3 is 15 amino acids long. Germline trimming cut 6 bases from V and 6 bases from J; bases unmatched to any gene: 13. CDR1 DFQATT and CDR2 SNEGSKA come from the germline V gene (reference sequence). As DNA, the CDR3 is TGCAGTGCCATTGCCCTAGCGGGACTTGCCGATACGCAGTATTTT. It encodes CSAIALAGLADTQYF.

A few counts support this clonotype. V usage is TRBV20-1 and J usage is TRBJ1-6; weak D call: TRBD1 (5 bases). CDR1 is DFQATT and CDR2 is SNEGSKA in the germline V gene (reference sequence). This CDR3 has 18 amino acids. Trimming shortened V by 0 bases and J by 2 bases, and 17 bases separated the two germline ends. CDR3 sequence (DNA): TGCAGTGCTAGAGATCGGGGACCGAATGTGGCCTATAATTCACCCCTCCACTTT. As protein: CSARDRGPNVAYNSPLHF.